This T cell receptor (beta chain) was recovered during a study of Tregs in tolerant kidney transplant recipients. Study-level background: Recipients received nonmyeloablative bone marrow transplants from related graft donors, with transient mixed chimerism.

Here immunoSEQ multiplex PCR was the method, and the copy in TCRdb shows in-frame clones only, minus some. The table shows tens of thousands of clones, with approximately 89% occurring only once. From germline, CDR1 is LNHNV and CDR2 YYDKDF (reference sequence). The CDR3 is 19 amino acids. Trimming pared 0 bases from V and 3 bases from J, leaving 24 bases between. Unstimulated regulatory T cells (CD4+CD25+CD127-), CD4+CD25- non-regulatory cells, CD4 and CD8 cells were FACS-sorted from thawed PBMCs. Sequencing was performed on Tregs from blood, taken before the transplant. The TCR was taken from a human donor who received a combined kidney and bone marrow transplant. The gene calls are TRBV15 and TRBJ2-7; D might be TRBD2 (7 bases). CDR3 sequence reads: CATSRDLRRGEGNYYEQYF. The DNA for the CDR3 is TGTGCCACCAGCAGAGATCTTAGAAGGGGGGAGGGGAACTACTACGAGCAGTACTTC.